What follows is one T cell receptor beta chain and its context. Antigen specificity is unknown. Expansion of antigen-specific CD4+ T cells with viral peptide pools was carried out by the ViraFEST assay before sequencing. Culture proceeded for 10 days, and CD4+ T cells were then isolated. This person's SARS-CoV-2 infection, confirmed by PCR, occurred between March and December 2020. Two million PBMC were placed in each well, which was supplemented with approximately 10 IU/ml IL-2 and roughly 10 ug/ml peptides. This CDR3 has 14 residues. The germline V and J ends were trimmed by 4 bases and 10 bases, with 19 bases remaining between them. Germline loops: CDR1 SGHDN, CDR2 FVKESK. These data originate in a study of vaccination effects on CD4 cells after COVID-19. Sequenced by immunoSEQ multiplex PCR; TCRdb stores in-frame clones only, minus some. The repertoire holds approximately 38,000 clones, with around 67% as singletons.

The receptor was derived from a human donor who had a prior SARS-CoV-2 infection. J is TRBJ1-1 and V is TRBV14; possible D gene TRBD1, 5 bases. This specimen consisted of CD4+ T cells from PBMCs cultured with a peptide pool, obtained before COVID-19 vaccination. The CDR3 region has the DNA TGTGCCAGCAGCCCGCCGGGGCTCTGGTTTCCAGCTTTCTTT. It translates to CASSPPGLWFPAFF.